The present T cell receptor beta chain was sequenced within a study of cytomegalovirus exposure and HLA in healthy donors. Findings and limits, study-wide: The study flagged around 160 TCR beta chains as cytomegalovirus-associated. Donor immune exposure was known only as CMV serostatus.

In its sample, this clone was seen a few times. As yet, its antigen is unknown. It was with 60 Vbeta and 13 Jbeta primers that the PCR ran. The table came from immunoSEQ multiplex PCR; TCRdb's copy has only in-frame clones and leaves some out. The sample records approximately 150,000 clones, 65% to 70% being singletons. Trimming shortened V by 0 bases and J by 8 bases, and 11 bases separated the two germline ends. Germline V gene data show CDR1 as SGHRS and CDR2 as YFSETQ. The CDR3 length is 14 residues. Specimen: PBMCs. J is TRBJ1-4 and V is TRBV5-1; D unclear. The receptor's source is a man between 25 and 39 years old in good health and CMV-seropositive. The CDR3 nucleotides are TGCGCCAGCAGCTTGGACACCGGAGACGAAAAACTGTTTTTT. Its protein product is CASSLDTGDEKLFF.